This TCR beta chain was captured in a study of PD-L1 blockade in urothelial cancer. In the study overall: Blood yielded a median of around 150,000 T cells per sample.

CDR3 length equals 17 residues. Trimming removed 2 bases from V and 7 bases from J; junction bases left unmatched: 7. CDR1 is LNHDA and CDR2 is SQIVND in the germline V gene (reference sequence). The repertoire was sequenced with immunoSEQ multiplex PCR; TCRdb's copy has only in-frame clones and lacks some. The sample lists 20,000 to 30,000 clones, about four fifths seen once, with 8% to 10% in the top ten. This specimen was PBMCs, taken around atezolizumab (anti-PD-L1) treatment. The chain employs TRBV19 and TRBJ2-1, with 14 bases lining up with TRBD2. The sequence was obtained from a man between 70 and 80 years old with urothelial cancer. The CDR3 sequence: CASSISGTSGSQNEQFF. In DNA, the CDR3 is TGTGCCAGTAGTATATCCGGGACTAGCGGGAGCCAGAATGAGCAGTTCTTC.